This section outlines one T cell receptor beta chain sequence together with its context. This clone appeared once. The target of this receptor is not known. Nothing much larger sits one base from this clone, and base qualities are not available. Germline trimming amounts to 5 bases on V and 3 bases on J, with 6 as the count of junction bases outside the gene matches. The CDR3 starts with the cysteine, ends with the phenylalanine, and has 14 residues. Only the CDR3 part of the read is kept: 42 bases, read in frame from the first base. CDR1 and CDR2 (MDHEN, SYDVKM) derive from the germline V gene. The cohort comprised 710 or so healthy bone marrow donors. All cohort members were sampled while nominally healthy, although unrecorded immune exposures were likely present. The donor was CMV seronegative and belonged to the group of approximately 320 seronegative cohort members. A peripheral blood sample was provided by each donor, and peripheral blood mononuclear cells were used for TCR beta sequencing. The Qiagen DNeasy Blood Extraction Kit was used to extract genomic DNA from the blood cell samples.

This sample stems from a study of cytomegalovirus exposure and HLA in healthy donors (dated by TCRdb to about 2017). The study in broad terms: According to an earlier analysis of several hundred of the donors, about 190 million T cells yielded over 90 million unique TCR beta sequences and 276 Gb of sequence data. Approximately 300 gigabases of sequencing data and 91 million or so unique TCR sequences made up an early release that covered several hundred HLA-typed donors. Among the 398 genotyped donors, 75% to 90% belonged to the genetic ancestry cluster associated with self-reported Caucasian donors. The study aimed to test whether cataloging public T cell receptors could reveal signatures of past pathogen exposure. The T cell repertoires of 666 subjects were profiled by immunosequencing and related to cytomegalovirus serostatus. Along with the approximately 700-subject first cohort, a separate validation cohort of roughly 110 different subjects was used. The study combined high-throughput TCR immunosequencing, statistical association of individual TCRs with disease status, and machine learning to predict cytomegalovirus infection status. A later analysis re-analyzed previously published TCR beta repertoires from 650 to 800 donors and added high-resolution HLA genotyping to study TCR occurrence patterns. In the later analysis, no new phenotypic data were used to find candidate immune exposures; instead, reliance was placed on TCR beta sequences and their occurrence across donors. To decide whether each TCR beta V gene segment behaved as functional or pseudogenic, an earlier analysis of 587 of the donors relied on high-throughput TCR beta sequencing. Donor age, sex, ethnicity and CMV serostatus were compiled alongside the repertoire data. Genome-wide SNP genotypes for about 55% of the roughly 670 donors were used in a later genetic analysis, which treated that subset as a discovery cohort. Every discovery cohort repertoire had been produced on one sequencing platform. Both class I and class II loci were covered by HLA typing, at four-digit resolution. Typing coverage differed by locus: A, B, C, DRB1 and DQB1 were typed in roughly 620-630 donors, DQA1 in about 500, DPA1 in around 580, and DPB1 in 400 to 490. About five DR-DQ haplotypes were handled as single units for association and clustering because linkage in the cohort was strong. On average, over 200,000 unique TCR beta nucleotide sequences were sequenced per donor among about 400 genotyped donors of the cohort, with roughly 20% of those sequences being non-productive.

Library method: the immunoSEQ multiplex PCR assay. The multiplex PCR relied on a mix of 60 forward primers for TCR Vbeta segments and 13 reverse primers for TCR Jbeta segments. The CDR3 region of rearranged TCR beta genes was amplified from genomic DNA with a multiplex PCR assay. On the Illumina HiSeq System, the amplified TCR beta libraries were sequenced as 87-base-pair reads. As for how the authors treated the data: In a later analysis, roughly 80 million unique TCR beta chains were counted across the roughly 700 repertoires, and approximately 11 million of these chains were shared by at least two donors. To remove PCR and sequencing errors, raw reads were error-corrected and collapsed into unique sequences using a nearest-neighbor algorithm that merged closely related sequences. Alignment of CDR3 sequences to IMGT reference sequences was used to assign V, D and J gene segments. For a sequence to be retained, a match of at least six nucleotides was required to both a V gene segment and a J gene segment. A rearrangement was called productive if the CDR3 had no stop codons and remained in frame with V and J, and every other rearrangement was called non-productive. Following IMGT convention, CDR3 was defined as the stretch from the second conserved V-encoded cysteine up to the conserved J-encoded phenylalanine. The earlier analysis of approximately 590 of the donors excluded any sequence lacking an unambiguous match to a single V gene segment. An earlier analysis of a few hundred of the donors classified V segments as functional when productive rearrangements were above 56.7% and as segregating when the standard deviation between donors was above 5%. A statistical classification framework was developed to diagnose cytomegalovirus status using the catalog of TCR beta chain sequences. In a later analysis, V and J genes were assigned by comparing TCR nucleotide sequences against IMGT/GENE-DB human TR gene sequences. In a later analysis, CDR3 sequences and most-parsimonious VDJ recombination scenarios were assigned using the TCRdist pipeline. A later analysis defined each TCR beta chain by its CDR3 amino acid sequence plus V-gene family, and excluded reads lacking a unique V-gene family. In a later analysis, 500 to 700 highly shared, low-generation-probability nucleotide sequences were removed to address suspected cross-contamination and a sequencing artifact. A later analysis calculated a clonal expansion index for each public chain from normalized within-repertoire ranks of inferred template counts. In a later analysis, generation probabilities were computed with a VDJ recombination model fitted to out-of-frame rearrangements, and the resulting probabilities were checked against IGoR. In a later analysis, TCR-TCR, TCR-HLA and TCR-CMV co-occurrence was scored with hypergeometric tests, and a repertoire-size bias correction was applied to TCR pairs. False discovery rates were estimated in a later analysis by permuting HLA or CMV assignments 20 times. In a later analysis, co-occurring TCRs were grouped with DBSCAN, and TCRdist sequence similarity was added when clustering was performed within HLA-allele-positive subsets. Repertoires with fewer than 30,000 or more than 120,000 public chains, plus five repertoires with anomalous nucleotide sharing, were excluded from co-occurrence clustering. Entries here come from immuneACCESS through TCRdb and include only in-frame sequences with V and J called. Some clones fail to appear in such tables; in the studies checked, an unresolved V gene covers under half of the shortfall, and the cause of the remainder is unknown. V and J calls and clone size are copied from that table; D and trimming were computed from the DNA. The sample yields 160,000 or so clones; around 80% were counted once. The biggest ten clones account for roughly 0.76% of the sample.

Overall study outcomes, separate from this receptor: Specific HLA alleles were associated with 18,000 or so TCR beta sequences at a false discovery rate of 0.05 in a later analysis. The sequencing pipeline was judged likely to have produced a cluster of highly shared sequence variants as a technical artifact. The study listed approximately 150 TCR beta chains as associated with cytomegalovirus. According to a later analysis, TCR association rates differed among HLA loci, with DRB1 alleles showing the most associated TCRs and HLA-C alleles showing the fewest. Cytomegalovirus status was reported to be diagnosed by the classifier with high specificity and sensitivity in both the original and validation cohorts. In an earlier analysis of around 600 of the donors, most TCR beta V segments were observed in productive rearrangements about 87% or about 30% of the time, broadly matching IMGT annotations. Correlated functional status among segregating V segments might be attributable to linkage disequilibrium, but an unknown experimental factor could not be ruled out. According to a later analysis, most CMV-associated TCR beta chains appeared to be HLA-restricted, and the HLA associations seemed to be driven largely by CMV exposure. Some IMGT-functional V segments, including TRBV6-2 and TRBV6-3, could not be distinguished by the 87-base-pair reads and were therefore excluded. A later genetic analysis associated a missense DCLRE1C variant with V-gene and J-gene trimming of TCR beta chains, and an independent cohort replicated the association. While some public TCRs were present in many individuals, most TCR sequences turned up only very rarely across donors. Compared with the roughly 670-donor mean, donors in an Asian-associated ancestry cluster had fewer N-insertions in productive TCRs, according to a later genetic analysis. Strong co-occurrence of HLA alleles, especially DR and DQ, made assigning TCR associations to individual alleles difficult. In this cohort, only TCR beta chains were sequenced, and detectable features were limited by the absence of alpha or paired-chain data. A few of the identified cytomegalovirus-associated TCR beta chains were confirmed in vitro to be specific for cytomegalovirus antigens. HLA typing was unavailable for some donors at each locus, so association tests used only the typed subset. Because counts were too low, some 17 rarely observed V segments, including chromosome 9 orphons, were left out of the earlier analysis of a few hundred of the donors. The authors suggested that the approach could potentially be extended to other disease states and immunological phenotypes. The only immune exposure information available for the cohort was CMV serostatus. Roughly uniform sequencing depth across donors was assumed in presence/absence analyses, although this assumption may not hold. A further reported finding was that TCR beta sequences accurately predicted the HLA-A and HLA-B alleles for most subjects in the first cohort. According to a later analysis, parvovirus B19, influenza, CMV and Epstein-Barr virus appeared linked to several top co-occurrence clusters. Compared with equally common non-associated chains, HLA-associated TCR beta chains in a later analysis were more clonally expanded and had lower generation probabilities.

Sequenced input: PBMCs. The TCR was taken from a woman in her forties in good health and CMV-seronegative. The chain is encoded by TRBV28 joined to TRBJ2-7, with 8 bases in between that match TRBD2. The bases read TGTGCCAGCAGTATAGCGGGAATGGGCTACGAGCAGTACTTC. Its protein is CASSIAGMGYEQYF.